This T cell receptor beta chain was identified in a study of shared clonotypes between healthy human individuals. TCRdb keeps only in-frame clones here, not all; method: immunoSEQ multiplex PCR. The sample has about 700,000 clones, about 91% seen once. Naive CD8 cells lacked CD45RO and underwent positive selection for CCR7, leaving out terminally differentiated effector memory CD45RA+ cells. V was pared by 3 bases and J by 3 bases, with 9 bases between. The germline V gene encodes CDR1 SQVTM and CDR2 ANQGSEA. The CDR3 has 13 residues. This TCR derives from a man aged 30 to 45 in good health. The chain combines TRBV29-1 with TRBJ2-1; D perhaps matches TRBD2 (6 bases). The specimen was naive CD8+ T cells sorted from blood. DNA of the CDR3: TGCAGCGTTGATTTGCGGGACTACAATGAGCAGTTCTTC. Protein product: CSVDLRDYNEQFF.